Sequencing of this TCR beta chain was carried out in a study of shared clonotypes between healthy human individuals. Using immunoSEQ multiplex PCR, the repertoire was profiled, and TCRdb retains in-frame clones only, with some absent. The profile covers under 1 million clones, with 90% to 97% appearing a single time and about 0.25% taken by the ten largest. Regarding the study as a whole: Clonotypes shared by all four donors outscored non-shared clonotypes in generation probability.

With regard to this clone: Its cognate antigen is unknown.

CD45RO negativity and positive selection for CCR7 defined naive CD8 cells, a population that excluded terminally differentiated effector memory CD45RA+ cells. HIV-negative, healthy adults without recent acute infections or vaccinations were the donors. The CDR3 loop spans 14 amino acids. Trimming took 2 bases from V and 10 from J; bases not matched to a gene: 6. CDR1 and CDR2 (germline): SGHDT, YYEEEE. The clonotype comes from a man aged 25-45 years in good health. Sequenced sample: naive CD8+ T cells sorted from blood. V is TRBV5-6 and J is TRBJ2-1, with TRBD1 matching over 10 bases. Written as DNA, the CDR3 is TGTGCCAGCAGCTTCGGGACAGGGGTTGGAGAGCAGTTCTTC. Its protein is CASSFGTGVGEQFF.